This TCR beta chain emerged from a study of sequential checkpoint blockade in melanoma. Looking at the study overall: Patients were randomized 1:1 to nivolumab-then-ipilimumab or ipilimumab-then-nivolumab first-line.

Some clones are missing from TCRdb's copy, which holds only in-frame ones; the method was immunoSEQ multiplex PCR. The sample has fewer than 15,000 clones, roughly 86% seen once; the top ten hold 27%. Noted treatment: randomized to nivolumab then ipilimumab (arm A) or the reverse (arm B). Sorted cells were live CD3+CD8+, lacking CD19 and CD56, from PBMCs. The sequencing used CD8+ T cells sorted from blood (inferred from file names), collected from a patient given nivolumab and ipilimumab in sequence. This receptor was taken from a human donor with melanoma.

The CDR3 nucleotides are TGTGCCAGCAGCAGCCGGGACAATTCACGTCGATATGGCTACACCTTC. Its protein is CASSSRDNSRRYGYTF. The gene calls are TRBV7-6 and TRBJ1-2; tentative D call: TRBD1 (6 bases). CDR3 size: 16 residues. V was trimmed by 5 bases and J by 5 bases, leaving 21 bases between them. Germline CDR1 is SGHVS and CDR2 is FNYEAQ.